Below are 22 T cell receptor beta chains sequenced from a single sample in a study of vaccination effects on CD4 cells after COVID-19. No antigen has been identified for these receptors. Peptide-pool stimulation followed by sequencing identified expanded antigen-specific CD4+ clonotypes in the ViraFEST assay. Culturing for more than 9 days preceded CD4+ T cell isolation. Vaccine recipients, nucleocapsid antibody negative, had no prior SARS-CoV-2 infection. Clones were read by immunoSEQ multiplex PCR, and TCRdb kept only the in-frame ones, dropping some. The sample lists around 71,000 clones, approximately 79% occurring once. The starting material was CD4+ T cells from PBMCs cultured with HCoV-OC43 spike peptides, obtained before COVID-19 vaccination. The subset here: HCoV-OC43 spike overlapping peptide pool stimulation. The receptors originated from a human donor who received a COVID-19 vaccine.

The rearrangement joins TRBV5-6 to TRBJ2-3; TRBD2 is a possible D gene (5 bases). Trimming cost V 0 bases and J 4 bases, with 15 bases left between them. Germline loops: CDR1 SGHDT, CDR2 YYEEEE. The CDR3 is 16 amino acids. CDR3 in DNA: TGTGCCAGCAGCTTGGGGGTAGTCAGAGGGCCAGATACGCAGTATTTT. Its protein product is CASSLGVVRGPDTQYF.

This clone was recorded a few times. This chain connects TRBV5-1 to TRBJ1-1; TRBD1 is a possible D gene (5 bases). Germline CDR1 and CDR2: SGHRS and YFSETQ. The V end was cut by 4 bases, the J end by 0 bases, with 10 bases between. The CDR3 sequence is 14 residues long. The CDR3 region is CASSTGHVNTEAFF. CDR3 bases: TGCGCCAGCAGCACCGGACACGTGAACACTGAAGCTTTCTTT.

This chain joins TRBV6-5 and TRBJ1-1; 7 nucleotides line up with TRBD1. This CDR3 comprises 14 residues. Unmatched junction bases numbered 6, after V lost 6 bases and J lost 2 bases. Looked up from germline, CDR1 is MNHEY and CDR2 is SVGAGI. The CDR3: CASRRDRTNTEAFF. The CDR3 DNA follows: TGTGCCAGCAGACGGGACAGAACAAACACTGAAGCTTTCTTT.

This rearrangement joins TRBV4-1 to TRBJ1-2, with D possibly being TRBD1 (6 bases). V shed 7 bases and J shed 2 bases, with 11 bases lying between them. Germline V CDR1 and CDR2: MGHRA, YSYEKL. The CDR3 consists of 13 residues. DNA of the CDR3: TGCGCCAGCACCCCGGGGGCGAACTATGGCTACACCTTC. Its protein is CASTPGANYGYTF.

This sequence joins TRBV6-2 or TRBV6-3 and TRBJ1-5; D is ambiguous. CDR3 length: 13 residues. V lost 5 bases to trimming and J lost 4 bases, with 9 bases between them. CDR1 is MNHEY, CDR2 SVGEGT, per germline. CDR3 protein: CASSRTSNQPQHF. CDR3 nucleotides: TGTGCCAGCAGTCGGACTTCGAATCAGCCCCAGCATTTT.

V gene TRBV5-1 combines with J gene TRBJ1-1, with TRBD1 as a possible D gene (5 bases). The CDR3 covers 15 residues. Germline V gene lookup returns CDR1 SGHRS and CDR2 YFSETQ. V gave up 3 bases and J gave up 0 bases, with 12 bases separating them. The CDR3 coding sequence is TGCGCCAGCAGCTCCTTGGGGGGAGTGAACACTGAAGCTTTCTTT. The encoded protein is CASSSLGGVNTEAFF.

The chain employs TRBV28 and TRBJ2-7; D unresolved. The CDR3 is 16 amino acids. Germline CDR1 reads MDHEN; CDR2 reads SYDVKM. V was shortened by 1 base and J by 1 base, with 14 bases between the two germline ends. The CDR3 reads CASSLFFGVYSYEQYV. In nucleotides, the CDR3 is TGTGCCAGCAGTTTATTTTTTGGGGTATATTCCTACGAGCAGTACGTC.

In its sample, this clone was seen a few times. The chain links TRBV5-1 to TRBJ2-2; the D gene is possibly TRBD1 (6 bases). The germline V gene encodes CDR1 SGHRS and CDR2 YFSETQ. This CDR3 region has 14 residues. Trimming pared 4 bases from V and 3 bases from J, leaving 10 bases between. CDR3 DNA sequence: TGCGCCAGCAGCCGGACAGTGGACACCGGGGAGCTGTTTTTT. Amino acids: CASSRTVDTGELFF.

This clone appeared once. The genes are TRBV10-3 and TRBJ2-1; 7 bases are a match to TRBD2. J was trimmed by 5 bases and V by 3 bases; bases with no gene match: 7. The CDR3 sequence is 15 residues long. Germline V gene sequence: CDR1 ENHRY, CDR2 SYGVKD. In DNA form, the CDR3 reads TGTGCCATCAGTGACCCACCGAGCGGGGACAATGAGCAGTTCTTC. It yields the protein CAISDPPSGDNEQFF.

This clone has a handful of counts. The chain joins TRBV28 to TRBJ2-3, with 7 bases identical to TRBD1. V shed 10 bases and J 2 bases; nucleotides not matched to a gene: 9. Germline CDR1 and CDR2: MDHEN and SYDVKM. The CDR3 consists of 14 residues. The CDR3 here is CAIDRAGNTDTQYF. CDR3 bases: TGTGCCATCGACAGGGCCGGCAACACAGATACGCAGTATTTT.

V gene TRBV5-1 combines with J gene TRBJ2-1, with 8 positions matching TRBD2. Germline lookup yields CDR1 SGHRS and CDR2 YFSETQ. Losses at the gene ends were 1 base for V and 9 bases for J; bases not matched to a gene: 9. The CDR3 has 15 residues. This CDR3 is CASSLYGGANLEQFF. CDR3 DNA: TGCGCCAGCAGCTTGTACGGGGGGGCCAACCTTGAGCAGTTCTTC.

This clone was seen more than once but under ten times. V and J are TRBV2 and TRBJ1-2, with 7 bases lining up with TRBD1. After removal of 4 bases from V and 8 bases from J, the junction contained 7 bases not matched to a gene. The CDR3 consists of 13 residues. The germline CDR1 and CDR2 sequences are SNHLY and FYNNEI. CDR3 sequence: CASSGQGSGGYTF. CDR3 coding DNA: TGTGCCAGCAGTGGACAGGGATCGGGGGGCTACACCTTC. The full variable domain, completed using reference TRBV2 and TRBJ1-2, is EPEVTQTPSHQVTQMGQEVILRCVPISNHLYFYWYRQILGQKVEFLVSFYNNEISEKSEIFDDQFSVERPDGSNFTLKIRSTKLEDSAMYFCASSGQGSGGYTFGSGTRLTVV.

In DNA, the CDR3 is TGTGCCAGCATGGGACGGGGAGGAGCGGGGGGTGTCGCAGATACGCAGTATTTT. Amino acids: CASMGRGGAGGVADTQYF. The gene calls are TRBV9 and TRBJ2-3; 9 bases line up with TRBD2. CDR3 length: 18 residues. V shed 6 bases and J 4 bases; nucleotides not matched to a gene: 18. Germline V CDR1 and CDR2: SGDLS, YYNGEE. The full variable domain, rest sourced from reference TRBV9 and TRBJ2-3, is DSGVTQTPKHLITATGQRVTLRCSPRSGDLSVYWYQQSLDQGLQFLIQYYNGEERAKGNILERFSAQQFPDLHSELNLSSLELGDSALYFCASMGRGGAGGVADTQYFGPGTRLTVL.

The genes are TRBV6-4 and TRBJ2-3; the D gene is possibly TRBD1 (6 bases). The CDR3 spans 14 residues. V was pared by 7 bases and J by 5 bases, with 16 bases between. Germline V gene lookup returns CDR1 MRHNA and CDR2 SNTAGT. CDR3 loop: CASTGQLNGDTQYF. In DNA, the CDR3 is TGTGCCAGCACCGGACAGCTGAACGGAGATACGCAGTATTTT.

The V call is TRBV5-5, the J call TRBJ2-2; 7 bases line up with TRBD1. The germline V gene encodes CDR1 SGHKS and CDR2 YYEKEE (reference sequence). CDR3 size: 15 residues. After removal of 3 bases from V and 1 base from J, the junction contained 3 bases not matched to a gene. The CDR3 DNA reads TGTGCCAGCAGCTCCGGGACAGTGAACACCGGGGAGCTGTTTTTT. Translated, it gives CASSSGTVNTGELFF. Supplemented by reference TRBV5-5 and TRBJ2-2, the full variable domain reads DAGVTQSPTHLIKTRGQQVTLRCSPISGHKSVSWYQQVLGQGPQFIFQYYEKEERGRGNFPDRFSARQFPNYSSELNVNALLLGDSALYLCASSSGTVNTGELFFGEGSRLTVL.

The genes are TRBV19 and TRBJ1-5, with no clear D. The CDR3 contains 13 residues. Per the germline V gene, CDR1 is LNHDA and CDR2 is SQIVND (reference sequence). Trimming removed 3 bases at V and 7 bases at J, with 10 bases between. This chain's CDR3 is CASSMGVRQPQHF. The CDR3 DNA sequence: TGTGCCAGTAGTATGGGAGTCCGGCAGCCCCAGCATTTT.

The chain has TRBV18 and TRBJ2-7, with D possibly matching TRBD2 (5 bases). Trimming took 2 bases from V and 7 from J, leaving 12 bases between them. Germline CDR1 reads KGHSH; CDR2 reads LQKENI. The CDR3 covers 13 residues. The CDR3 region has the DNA TGTGCCAGCTCACCAGCAGAGGGATCGGAGCAGTACGTC. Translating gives CASSPAEGSEQYV.

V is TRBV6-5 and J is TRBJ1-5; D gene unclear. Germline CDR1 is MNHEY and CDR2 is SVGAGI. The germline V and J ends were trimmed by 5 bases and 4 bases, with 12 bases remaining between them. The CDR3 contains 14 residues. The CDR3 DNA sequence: TGTGCCAGCAGTAACAGACGGAAAAATCAGCCCCAGCATTTT. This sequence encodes CASSNRRKNQPQHF.

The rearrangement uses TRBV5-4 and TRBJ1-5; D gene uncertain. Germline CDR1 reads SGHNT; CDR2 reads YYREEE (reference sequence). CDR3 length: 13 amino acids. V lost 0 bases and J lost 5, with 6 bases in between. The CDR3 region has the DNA TGTGCCAGCAGCTTGGGGGGAGATCAGCCCCAGCATTTT. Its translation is CASSLGGDQPQHF.

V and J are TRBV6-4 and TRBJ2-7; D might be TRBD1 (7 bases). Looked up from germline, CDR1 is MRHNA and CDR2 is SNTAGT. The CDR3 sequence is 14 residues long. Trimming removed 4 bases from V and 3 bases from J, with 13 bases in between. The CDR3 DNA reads TGTGCCAGCAGTGTCCAGCAGGGGGGCTACGAGCAGTACGTC. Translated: CASSVQQGGYEQYV.

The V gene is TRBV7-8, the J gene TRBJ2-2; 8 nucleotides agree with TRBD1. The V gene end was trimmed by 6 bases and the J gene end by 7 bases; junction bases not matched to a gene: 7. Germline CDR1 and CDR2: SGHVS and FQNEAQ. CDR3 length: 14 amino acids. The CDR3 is CASRGQGYFGELFF. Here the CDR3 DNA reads TGTGCCAGCAGAGGACAGGGTTATTTCGGGGAGCTGTTTTTT.

The CDR3 DNA reads as TGTGCCAGCAGTTTAACTAGCGGGGGGGTAATAGCCAAAAACATTCAGTACTTC. Protein: CASSLTSGGVIAKNIQYF. This chain connects TRBV28 to TRBJ2-4, with 13 bases aligning to TRBD2. The trim removed 2 bases at V and 0 bases at J, leaving 4 bases unmatched. Germline values: CDR1 MDHEN, CDR2 SYDVKM. The CDR3 totals 18 residues.